What follows are 8 T cell receptor beta chains derived from one specimen sequenced in a study of response to subunit inactivated influenza vaccine. Using its own MiXCR run on the RT-PCR reads, TCRdb lists one record per CDR3 protein. The sample includes hundreds of thousands of distinct CDR3 sequences, roughly 12% seen only once; the top ten take approximately 11%. The sample was also linked to a second study, of T cells expressing NK-cell markers. This second study notes: Production of TCR beta cDNA relied on 5'RACE template switching with UMIs.

The sequences come from PBMCs from blood, collected on the day of vaccination. Receptors originate from a man aged 50-60 years who received an inactivated influenza vaccine.

There are a few counts of this clonotype. The chain combines TRBV5-1 with TRBJ2-1; the D is unclear. V was cut by 1 base and J by 1 base, with 9 bases left in between. The germline gives CDR1 SGHRS, CDR2 YFSETQ. This CDR3 is 15 amino acids long. The CDR3: CASSLIDPSYNEQFF. The DNA of the CDR3 is TGCGCCAGCAGCTTGATAGACCCGTCCTACAATGAGCAGTTCTTC.

The gene calls are TRBV4-1 and TRBJ1-1; no clear D gene. The V gene's germline CDR1 is MGHRA and CDR2 YSYEKL. CDR3 size: 14 residues. With 2 bases removed from V and 6 bases from J, the gap between germline ends came to 13 bases. The chain's CDR3 is CASSQSWTGAEAFF. As DNA, the CDR3 is TGCGCCAGCAGCCAATCTTGGACGGGCGCTGAAGCTTTCTTT.

This clonotype was recorded a few times. The V call is TRBV2, the J call TRBJ1-5, with 7 bases lining up with TRBD1. From germline, CDR1 is SNHLY and CDR2 FYNNEI. V shed 3 bases and J 7 bases; nucleotides not matched to a gene: 9. CDR3 length: 15 residues. The CDR3 sequence is CASSDGTDRGQPQHF. The DNA for the CDR3 is TGTGCCAGCAGTGACGGGACAGACCGAGGGCAGCCCCAGCATTTT.

At least ten counts were recorded for this clonotype. The V and J genes are TRBV20-1 and TRBJ2-7; 8 bases agree with TRBD1. V shed 5 bases, J shed 2 bases, and the junction held 8 bases outside the gene matches. The CDR3 covers 14 residues. CDR1 DFQATT and CDR2 SNEGSKA come from the germline V gene (reference sequence). CDR3: CSALYDRGTYEQYF. The DNA for the CDR3 is TGCAGTGCTCTATACGACAGGGGAACCTACGAGCAGTACTTC.

There are many counts of this clonotype. This chain links TRBV10-3 with TRBJ2-2; D uncertain. The CDR3 is made up of 11 amino acids. V lost 4 bases and J 5 bases, leaving 2 bases between the germline ends. Germline CDR1 and CDR2: ENHRY and SYGVKD. The CDR3 coding sequence is TGTGCCATCAGTGGAACCGGGGAGCTGTTTTTT. Amino acid sequence: CAISGTGELFF.

The chain is built from TRBV29-1 and TRBJ2-3; tentatively, D is TRBD2 (6 bases). Trimming removed 5 bases at V and 4 bases at J, with 16 bases between. Germline values: CDR1 SQVTM, CDR2 ANQGSEA. CDR3 length: 14 residues. The CDR3 nucleotides are TGCAGCGTTCTTTTCCGGAGGAGGGCAGATACGCAGTATTTT. Translation: CSVLFRRRADTQYF.

This sequence joins TRBV7-2 and TRBJ2-3; D uncertain. With 4 bases removed from V and 1 base from J, the gap between germline ends came to 12 bases. Germline V gives CDR1 SGHTA, CDR2 FQGNSA. The CDR3 consists of 15 residues. The CDR3 protein is CASSSWFSGTDTQYF. The CDR3 nucleotides read TGTGCCAGCAGCTCCTGGTTTTCCGGCACAGATACGCAGTATTTT.

This clonotype has only a few counts. V and J are TRBV12-3 or TRBV12-4 and TRBJ2-2, with 12 bases aligning to TRBD2. V was pared by 5 bases and J by 3 bases, with 4 bases of the junction left unmatched. The length of the CDR3 is 16 residues. Here the CDR3 reads CASSTSGGRYTGELFF. The CDR3 nucleotides read TGTGCCAGCAGTACTAGCGGGGGGCGATACACCGGGGAGCTGTTTTTT.